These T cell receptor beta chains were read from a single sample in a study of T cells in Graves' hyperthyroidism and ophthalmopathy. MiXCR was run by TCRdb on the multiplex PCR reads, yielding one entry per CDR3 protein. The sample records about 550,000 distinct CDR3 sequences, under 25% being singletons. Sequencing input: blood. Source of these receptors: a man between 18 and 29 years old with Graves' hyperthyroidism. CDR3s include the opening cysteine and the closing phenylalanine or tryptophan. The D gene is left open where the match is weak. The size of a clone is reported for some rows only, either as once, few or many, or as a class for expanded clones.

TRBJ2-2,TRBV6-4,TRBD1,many,CASPGDRGTGELFF,TGTGCCAGTCCAGGGGACAGGGGCACCGGGGAGCTGTTTTTT
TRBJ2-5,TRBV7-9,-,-,CASSFQGLETQYF,TGTGCCAGCAGCTTTCAGGGTTTAGAGACCCAGTACTTC
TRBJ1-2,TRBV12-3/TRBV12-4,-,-,CASSYASGVYGYTF,TGTGCCAGCAGTTATGCCTCCGGGGTCTATGGCTACACCTTC
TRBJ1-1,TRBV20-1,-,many,CSARDPAGTEAFF,TGCAGTGCTAGAGATCCCGCGGGCACTGAAGCTTTCTTT
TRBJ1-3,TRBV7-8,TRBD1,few,CASSLEGGGDSGNTIYF,TGTGCCAGCAGCTTAGAGGGAGGGGGCGATTCAGGAAACACCATATATTTT
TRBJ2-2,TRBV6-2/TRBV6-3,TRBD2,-,CASNALAETTGELFF,TGTGCCAGCAACGCCCTAGCGGAGACCACCGGGGAGCTGTTTTTT
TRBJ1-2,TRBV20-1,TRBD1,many,CSARQGAIDGYTF,TGCAGTGCTAGACAGGGGGCTATTGATGGCTACACCTTC
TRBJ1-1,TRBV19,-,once,CASRVGNTDAFF,TGTGCCAGTAGGGTAGGGAACACTGATGCTTTCTTT
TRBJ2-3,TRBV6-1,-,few,CASRRGADTQYF,TGTGCCAGCAGAAGGGGGGCAGATACGCAGTATTTT
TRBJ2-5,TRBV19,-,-,CASSMKVETVYQETQYF,TGTGCCAGTAGTATGAAGGTCGAGACAGTGTATCAAGAGACCCAGTACTTC
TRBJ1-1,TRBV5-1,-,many,CASSEILRTEAFF,TGCGCCAGCAGTGAGATTTTGAGAACTGAAGCTTTCTTT
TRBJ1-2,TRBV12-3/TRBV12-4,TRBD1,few,CASSSLGQGYGYTF,TGTGCCAGCAGTTCACTGGGACAGGGGTATGGCTACACCTTC
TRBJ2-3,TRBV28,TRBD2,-,CASSTQIAGLTDTQYF,TGTGCCAGCAGTACTCAAATAGCGGGGCTCACAGATACGCAGTATTTT
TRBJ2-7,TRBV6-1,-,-,CASSKNFGLEQYF,TGTGCCAGCAGTAAAAACTTCGGGCTCGAGCAGTACTTC
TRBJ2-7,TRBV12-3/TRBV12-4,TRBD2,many,CASSSLPPGPGGEQYF,TGTGCCAGCAGTTCCCTACCCCCGGGACCGGGGGGTGAGCAGTACTTC
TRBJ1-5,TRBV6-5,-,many,CASSSRFNQPQHF,TGTGCCAGCAGTTCCAGGTTCAATCAGCCCCAGCATTTT
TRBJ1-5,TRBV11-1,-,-,CASPVQLALSNQPQHF,TGTGCCAGCCCAGTCCAACTAGCTCTAAGCAATCAGCCCCAGCATTTT
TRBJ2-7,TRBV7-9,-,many,CASSPAPSEQYF,TGTGCCAGCAGCCCCGCACCGTCCGAGCAGTACTTC
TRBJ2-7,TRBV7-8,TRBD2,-,CANSGPGGGHEQYF,TGTGCCAACAGCGGTCCGGGGGGGGGCCACGAGCAGTACTTC
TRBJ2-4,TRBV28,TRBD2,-,CASSPTSGRAKNIQYF,TGTGCCAGCAGTCCCACTAGCGGGAGGGCCAAAAACATTCAGTACTTC
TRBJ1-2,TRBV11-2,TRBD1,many,CASSSDLGQANGYTF,TGTGCCAGCAGCTCGGACCTGGGACAGGCGAATGGCTACACCTTC
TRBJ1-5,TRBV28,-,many,CASGGGLYSNQPQHF,TGTGCCAGCGGGGGGGGACTCTATAGCAATCAGCCCCAGCATTTT
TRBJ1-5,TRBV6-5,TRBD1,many,CASRPGQGDQPQHF,TGTGCCAGCAGACCCGGACAGGGGGATCAGCCCCAGCATTTT
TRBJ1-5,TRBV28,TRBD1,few,CASTYRGHSNQPQHF,TGTGCCAGCACCTACAGGGGGCATAGCAATCAGCCCCAGCATTTT
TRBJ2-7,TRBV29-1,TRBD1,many,CSVGQGVGWQYF,TGCAGCGTTGGACAGGGGGTGGGATGGCAGTACTTC
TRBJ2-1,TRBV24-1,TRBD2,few,CATSDPSGVTYNEQFF,TGTGCCACCAGTGACCCAAGCGGGGTCACCTACAATGAGCAGTTCTTC
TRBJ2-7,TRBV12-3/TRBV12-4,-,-,CASSLGGGGNEQYF,TGTGCCAGCAGTTTAGGAGGAGGCGGCAACGAGCAGTACTTC
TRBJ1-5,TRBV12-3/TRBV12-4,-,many,CASSPEGGNQPQHF,TGTGCCAGCAGCCCCGAGGGGGGCAATCAGCCCCAGCATTTT
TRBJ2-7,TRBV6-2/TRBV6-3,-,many,CASSYRRGGTYEQYF,TGTGCCAGCAGTTACCGCCGCGGGGGCACCTACGAGCAGTACTTC
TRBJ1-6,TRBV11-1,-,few,CASSRLDQGGSPLHF,TGTGCCAGCAGCCGCCTTGACCAGGGAGGATCACCCCTCCACTTT
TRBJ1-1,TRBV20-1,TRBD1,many,CSARDPGQANTEAFF,TGCAGTGCTAGAGACCCTGGACAGGCGAACACTGAAGCTTTCTTT
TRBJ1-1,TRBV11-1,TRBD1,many,CASSLSRDRVVMNTEAFF,TGTGCCAGCAGCTTATCCCGGGACAGGGTCGTCATGAACACTGAAGCTTTCTTT
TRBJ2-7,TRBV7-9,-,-,CASSLRLGSYEQYF,TGTGCCAGCAGCTTACGTCTGGGGTCCTACGAGCAGTACTTC
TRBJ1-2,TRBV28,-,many,CASSSLTARRYGYTF,TGTGCCAGCAGTTCGCTGACAGCCAGGAGATATGGCTACACCTTC
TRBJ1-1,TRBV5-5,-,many,CASSLAVRANTEAFF,TGTGCCAGCAGCTTGGCGGTCCGGGCGAACACTGAAGCTTTCTTT
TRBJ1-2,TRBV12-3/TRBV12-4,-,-,CASRAQGYGGYTF,TGTGCCAGCAGAGCCCAGGGTTACGGTGGCTACACCTTC
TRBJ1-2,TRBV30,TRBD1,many,CAWSTGARGYGYTF,TGTGCCTGGAGTACAGGGGCACGTGGCTATGGCTACACCTTC
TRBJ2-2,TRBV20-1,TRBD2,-,CSASAGAGTGELFF,TGCAGTGCTAGCGCGGGAGCGGGCACCGGGGAGCTGTTTTTT
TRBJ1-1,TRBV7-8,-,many,CASSSLLGRNTEAFF,TGTGCCAGCAGCTCCCTTCTGGGGAGGAACACTGAAGCTTTCTTT
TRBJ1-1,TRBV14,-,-,CASSQVYGADTEAFF,TGTGCCAGCAGCCAAGTATATGGGGCGGACACTGAAGCTTTCTTT
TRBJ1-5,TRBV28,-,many,CAVKRDVSNQPQHF,TGTGCCGTCAAAAGGGACGTTAGCAATCAGCCCCAGCATTTT
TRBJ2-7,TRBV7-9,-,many,CASSSGLGMKYEQYF,TGTGCCAGCAGCTCCGGGCTGGGGATGAAGTACGAGCAGTACTTC
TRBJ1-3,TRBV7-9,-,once,CASSEARGPGNTIYF,TGTGCCAGCAGTGAAGCCAGGGGCCCTGGAAACACCATATATTTT